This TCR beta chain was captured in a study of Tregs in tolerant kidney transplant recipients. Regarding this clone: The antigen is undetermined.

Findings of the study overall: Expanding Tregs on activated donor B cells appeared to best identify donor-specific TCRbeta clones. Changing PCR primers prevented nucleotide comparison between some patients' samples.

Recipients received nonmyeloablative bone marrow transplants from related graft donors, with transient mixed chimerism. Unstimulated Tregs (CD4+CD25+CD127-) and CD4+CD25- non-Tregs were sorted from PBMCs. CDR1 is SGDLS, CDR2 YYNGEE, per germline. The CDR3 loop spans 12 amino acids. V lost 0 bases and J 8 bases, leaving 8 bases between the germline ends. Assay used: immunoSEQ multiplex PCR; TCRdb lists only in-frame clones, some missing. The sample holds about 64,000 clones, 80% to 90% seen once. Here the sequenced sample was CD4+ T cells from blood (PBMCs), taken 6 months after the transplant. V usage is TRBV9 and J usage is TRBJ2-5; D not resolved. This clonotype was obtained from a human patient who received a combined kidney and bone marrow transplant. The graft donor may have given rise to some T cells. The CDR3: CASSVGRGTQYF. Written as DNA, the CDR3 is TGTGCCAGCAGCGTAGGGAGAGGAACCCAGTACTTC.